The 13 T cell receptor beta chains below come from one sample, sequenced in a study of blood T cell repertoires in COVID-19. Assay used: immunoSEQ multiplex PCR; TCRdb lists only in-frame clones, some missing. Of fewer than 250,000 clones in the sample, roughly nine tenths are singletons; the top ten hold 1.1%. Sequenced input: peripheral blood. Every receptor here comes from a man younger than 40 with acute or convalescent COVID-19.

The chain is built from TRBV18 and TRBJ1-2; 7 bases fit TRBD1. Germline CDR1 and CDR2: KGHSH and LQKENI. Trimming at V came to 5 bases and at J to 4 bases, leaving 16 bases not matched to a gene. This CDR3 is built from 17 residues. CDR3 sequence reads: CASSTDINRQGSYGYTF. CDR3 nucleotide sequence: TGTGCCAGCTCAACCGACATCAACCGACAGGGCTCCTATGGCTACACCTTC.

Here the CDR3 reads CASSYSIGAVNSPLHF. In DNA form, the CDR3 reads TGTGCCAGCAGTTACTCGATAGGGGCCGTAAATTCACCCCTCCACTTT. This chain joins TRBV6-5 and TRBJ1-6; tentatively, D is TRBD1 (5 bases). The CDR3 has 16 amino acids. V was pared by 0 bases and J by 7 bases, with 13 bases between. Germline CDR1 is MNHEY and CDR2 is SVGAGI.

V and J are TRBV11-3 and TRBJ2-5; TRBD2 matches at 13 bases. Germline values: CDR1 SGHNT, CDR2 YENEEA. V was clipped by 5 bases and J by 5 bases; unmatched bases: 8. CDR3 length equals 16 residues. The CDR3 region is CASSHTSGGAGETQYF. CDR3 nucleotides: TGTGCCAGCAGCCACACTAGCGGGGGGGCCGGTGAGACCCAGTACTTC.

This chain links TRBV10-2 with TRBJ1-5; weak D call: TRBD1 (6 bases). The germline V and J ends were trimmed by 3 bases and 1 base, with 16 bases remaining between them. CDR1 and CDR2 from the germline V gene are WSHSY and SAAADI. The CDR3 loop spans 17 amino acids. The CDR3 DNA reads as TGCGCCAGCAGTGAACGCTCCTTTCAGGGGAGCAATCAGCCCCAGCATTTT. Amino acid sequence: CASSERSFQGSNQPQHF.

The chain is built from TRBV6-6 and TRBJ2-5; D is uncertain. Germline loops: CDR1 MNHNY, CDR2 SVGAGI (reference sequence). The V and J ends lost 4 bases and 7 bases respectively, with 7 bases between them. The CDR3 runs 11 residues. CDR3 protein: CASSFPGTQYF. The CDR3 nucleotides read TGTGCCAGCAGTTTTCCGGGGACCCAGTACTTC.

The chain recombines TRBV25-1 with TRBJ2-1; weak D call: TRBD2 (5 bases). CDR3 size: 14 residues. Germline V gene sequence: CDR1 MGHDK, CDR2 SYGVNS. V lost 3 bases, J lost 4 bases, and 10 bases lay in between. The CDR3 DNA reads as TGTGCCAGCAGTGATAGCGAGGCGTACAATGAGCAGTTCTTC. Protein: CASSDSEAYNEQFF.

The V gene is TRBV10-1, the J gene TRBJ2-1; 11 nucleotides align to TRBD2. The germline gives CDR1 WNHNN, CDR2 SYGVQD (reference sequence). CDR3 length: 15 amino acids. Unmatched junction bases numbered 3, after V lost 2 bases and J lost 6 bases. The CDR3 protein is CASSEQGLAGNEQFF. The CDR3 coding sequence is TGCGCCAGCAGTGAGCAAGGACTAGCGGGCAATGAGCAGTTCTTC.

The chain links TRBV28 to TRBJ1-2; 11 positions agree with TRBD1. CDR3 length: 15 residues. The V gene's germline CDR1 is MDHEN and CDR2 SYDVKM. With V trimmed by 1 base and J by 6 bases, 4 bases remained unmatched. CDR3 in amino acids: CASSLYGQGADGYTF. CDR3 bases: TGTGCCAGCAGTTTATATGGACAGGGGGCAGATGGCTACACCTTC.

The chain carries TRBV7-9 and TRBJ2-6; no firm D call. Germline V gives CDR1 SEHNR, CDR2 FQNEAQ (reference sequence). V gave up 10 bases and J gave up 2 bases, with 6 bases separating them. This CDR3 comprises 12 residues. The CDR3 DNA reads as TGTGCCACTTCTCCTGGGGCCAACGTCCTGACTTTC. Protein product: CATSPGANVLTF.

The sample holds one count of this clone. The V gene is TRBV19, the J gene TRBJ1-5; TRBD1 matches 7 bases. The CDR3 has 15 amino acids. CDR1 and CDR2 (germline): LNHDA, SQIVND (reference sequence). V trimming: 6 bases; J trimming: 3 bases; junction bases outside the gene matches: 8. DNA for the CDR3: TGTGCCAGTAGCCGGGACAGAGAAGACAATCAGCCCCAGCATTTT. Translating gives CASSRDREDNQPQHF.

CDR3 nucleotides: TGTGCCAGCAGCACCGGGGACAGGGGGAACTATGGCTACACCTTC. The encoded protein is CASSTGDRGNYGYTF. The rearrangement uses TRBV13 and TRBJ1-2; TRBD1 matches at 11 bases. Germline values: CDR1 PRHDT, CDR2 FYEKMQ (reference sequence). This CDR3 is built from 15 residues. V trimming: 5 bases; J trimming: 2 bases; junction bases outside the gene matches: 4.

The chain is built from TRBV3-1 (or the pseudogene TRBV3-2) and TRBJ1-2; D is undetermined. The CDR3 totals 15 residues. The germline gives CDR1 LGHDT, CDR2 YNNKEL (reference sequence). With 4 bases removed from V and 4 bases from J, the gap between germline ends came to 16 bases. For the CDR3, the DNA is TGTGCCAGCAGCCCTTGGAGCTCCCTTGGCTATGGCTACACCTTC. Translating it yields CASSPWSSLGYGYTF.

This clone appeared once. The J gene is TRBJ2-3, the V gene TRBV28, with D unclear. The CDR3 runs to 13 residues. The germline gives CDR1 MDHEN, CDR2 SYDVKM. V lost 5 bases, J lost 2 bases, and 8 bases lay in between. As DNA, the CDR3 is TGTGCCAGCAGTCTCGCGGACACAGATACGCAGTATTTT. It translates to CASSLADTDTQYF. The whole variable domain, remainder taken from reference TRBV28 and TRBJ2-3, is DVKVTQSSRYLVKRTGEKVFLECVQDMDHENMFWYRQDPGLGLRLIYFSYDVKMKEKGDIPEGYSVSREKKERFSLILESASTNQTSMYLCASSLADTDTQYFGPGTRLTVL.